This T cell receptor beta chain was identified during a study of response to subunit inactivated influenza vaccine. MiXCR, run by TCRdb on the RT-PCR reads, gives a single entry per CDR3 protein. This sample has over 750,000 distinct CDR3 sequences, with 21% found just once. This CDR3 is 17 amino acids long. The ends lost 5 bases at V and 3 bases at J; junction bases unmatched: 6. Germline CDR1 MDHEN, CDR2 SYDVKM. Study-wide findings and caveats: Authors proposed each seasonal influenza vaccination draws in few new T cells.

With regard to this clonotype: Its antigen is currently unknown.

This TCR came from a middle-aged man who received an inactivated influenza vaccine. This chain connects TRBV28 to TRBJ2-5; 16 bases are shared with TRBD2. The sequencing used PBMCs from blood, collected 5 to 6 days after vaccination. The CDR3 DNA follows: TGTGCCAGCAGTACCCCGGGACTAGCGGGAGGGGAAGAGACCCAGTACTTC. Translation gives CASSTPGLAGGEETQYF.